This T cell receptor (beta chain) was captured in a study of identical twins. cDNA molecules carried unique molecular identifiers, and template switching added a universal primer site. TCRdb fed the 5' RACE reads into MiXCR, producing one record per CDR3 protein. Of around 140,000 distinct CDR3 sequences listed, 3.5% are singletons. CDR1 is MNHEY and CDR2 is SVGEGT in the germline V gene. The V gene lost 2 bases and the J gene lost 14 bases, with 15 bases spanning the gap. CDR3 length: 12 amino acids. This clonotype was seen at least ten times. Its target is unknown. Study-wide results and caveats: Within monozygotic twins, out-of-frame TCR alpha sharing was underestimated by the models.

The TCR was taken from a man younger than 30 in good health. Sequencing was carried out using memory T cells sorted from blood. The chain recombines TRBV6-2 or TRBV6-3 with TRBJ2-5, with D possibly being TRBD2 (6 bases). DNA for the CDR3: TGTGCCAGCAGTTACGCGGGGACGGCGGAATACTTC. Translated: CASSYAGTAEYF.